Each of the 7 T cell receptor beta chains below was sequenced from the same sample in a study of blood T cell repertoires in COVID-19. TCRdb keeps only in-frame clones here, not all; method: immunoSEQ multiplex PCR. Of over 200,000 clones listed, roughly 87% were seen once; the top ten hold under 2.5%. Sequences were obtained from peripheral blood. These receptors originate from a man aged 35 to 55 with active or convalescent COVID-19.

In its sample, this clone was seen many times. This chain links TRBV28 with TRBJ1-5; perhaps TRBD1 as D (6 bases). This CDR3 has 15 amino acids. Trimming stripped 1 base from V and 4 bases from J, with 11 bases between. From germline, CDR1 is MDHEN and CDR2 SYDVKM. The CDR3 protein is CASSLFRGANQPQHF. CDR3 sequence (DNA): TGTGCCAGCAGTTTATTTCGGGGGGCGAATCAGCCCCAGCATTTT.

V usage is TRBV28 and J usage is TRBJ2-2, with D maybe TRBD2 (5 bases). This CDR3 contains 16 residues. Germline V gives CDR1 MDHEN, CDR2 SYDVKM. Trimming removed 6 bases at V and 5 bases at J, with 19 bases between. CDR3 in amino acids: CASSPTAPGGTGELFF. The CDR3 nucleotides read TGTGCCAGCAGCCCTACAGCCCCAGGAGGTACCGGGGAGCTGTTTTTT. Full variable domain (missing parts from reference TRBV28 and TRBJ2-2): DVKVTQSSRYLVKRTGEKVFLECVQDMDHENMFWYRQDPGLGLRLIYFSYDVKMKEKGDIPEGYSVSREKKERFSLILESASTNQTSMYLCASSPTAPGGTGELFFGEGSRLTVL.

V and J are TRBV28 and TRBJ1-2; D call uncertain. Germline V gene data show CDR1 as MDHEN and CDR2 as SYDVKM. CDR3 length: 13 residues. The V and J ends lost 7 bases and 8 bases respectively, with 17 bases between them. CDR3 DNA: TGTGCCAGCATCCTTTCGGAGGGCGCGGGCTACACCTTC. Its translation: CASILSEGAGYTF.

The count of this clone is one. The gene calls are TRBV28 and TRBJ2-7, with 10 bases aligning to TRBD2. The CDR3 consists of 15 residues. Trimming removed 6 bases from V and 0 bases from J; junction bases left unmatched: 5. CDR1 and CDR2 (germline): MDHEN, SYDVKM. CDR3 DNA: TGTGCCAGCAGAAAAGCGGGAGGGAGCTCCTACGAGCAGTACTTC. Encoded protein: CASRKAGGSSYEQYF.

This sequence joins TRBV29-1 and TRBJ1-1; perhaps TRBD1 as D (5 bases). The germline V and J ends were trimmed by 7 bases and 3 bases, with 18 bases remaining between them. CDR1 SQVTM and CDR2 ANQGSEA come from the germline V gene. This CDR3 is 14 amino acids long. CDR3: CSASEPIGDTEAFF. The CDR3 nucleotides are TGCAGCGCGTCAGAGCCCATAGGGGACACTGAAGCTTTCTTT.

CDR3 coding DNA: TGTGCCAGCAGCCAAGATTCGCGAGGGATGAACACTGAAGCTTTCTTT. Translation gives CASSQDSRGMNTEAFF. V is TRBV3-1 (or the pseudogene TRBV3-2) and J is TRBJ1-1; no reliable D call. Germline assignment: CDR1 LGHDT and CDR2 YNNKEL (reference sequence). V lost 0 bases and J lost 0, with 11 bases in between. There are 16 residues in the CDR3.

This clone was seen a single time. The chain employs TRBV6-5 and TRBJ2-7, with 9 bases fitting TRBD2. With 6 bases clipped from V and 4 bases from J, the junction kept 10 bases outside the gene matches. The CDR3 runs to 15 residues. Germline V gene lookup returns CDR1 MNHEY and CDR2 SVGAGI. DNA for the CDR3: TGTGCCAGCAGAATAGCGGGGGCGAGTCCTTACGAGCAGTACTTC. Its protein is CASRIAGASPYEQYF.